The clone carrying this T cell receptor (beta chain) has only a few counts. Its antigen is as yet unknown. TCRdb's table, derived via immunoSEQ multiplex PCR, lists solely in-frame clones and lacks some. The sample lists tens of thousands of clones, around 70% seen once, with approximately 3.3% in the top ten. This record belongs to a study of radiotherapy plus CTLA-4 blockade in lung cancer. This CDR3 comprises 13 residues. Germline V gene data show CDR1 as MNHEY and CDR2 as SVGAGI. Trimming stripped 5 bases from V and 8 bases from J, with 13 bases between. Study-wide results and caveats: Clones derived from tumor TCRs expanded in blood after radiotherapy plus ipilimumab.

The V gene is TRBV6-5, the J gene TRBJ2-1; a weak D match, TRBD2 (6 bases). The sequence derives from a human donor with non-small cell lung cancer whose response to radiotherapy plus ipilimumab could not be evaluated. Sequencing used peripheral blood, obtained from a patient treated with radiotherapy plus ipilimumab. In DNA form, the CDR3 reads TGTGCCAGCAGTGCCCGACTAGTGCATGAGCAGTTCTTC. Its protein is CASSARLVHEQFF.